Each of the 28 T cell receptor beta chains below was sequenced from the same sample in a study of blood T cell repertoires in COVID-19. This table comes from immunoSEQ multiplex PCR, and its TCRdb copy is limited to in-frame clones, with some not included. The sample contains 200,000 or so clones, nearly 90% of which appear only once. Sequenced: PBMCs or T cells enriched from blood (not recorded which). The source of these receptors is a man younger than 40 who had recovered from COVID-19.

V and J are TRBV18 and TRBJ2-5; 10 nucleotides match TRBD2. V lost 4 bases to trimming and J lost 6 bases; unmatched junction nucleotides: 8. Germline CDR1 reads KGHSH; CDR2 reads LQKENI. This CDR3 comprises 15 residues. CDR3 in DNA: TGTGCCAGCTCACTGACAGATAGCGGGGGGAAGACCCAGTACTTC. This gives the protein CASSLTDSGGKTQYF.

The genes are TRBV7-9 and TRBJ1-2, with 7 bases lining up with TRBD1. Germline CDR1 SEHNR, CDR2 FQNEAQ (reference sequence). Trimming cost V 4 bases and J 5 bases; bases outside gene matches: 13. The CDR3 extends over 16 amino acids. CDR3 sequence: CASSSPLQGGWYGYTF. The DNA for the CDR3 is TGTGCCAGCAGCTCGCCTCTCCAAGGGGGCTGGTATGGCTACACCTTC.

V is TRBV5-1 and J is TRBJ1-4; 10 nucleotides match TRBD1. The CDR3 has 17 residues. Trimming cost V 4 bases and J 8 bases; bases outside gene matches: 14. Germline V lookup: CDR1 SGHRS, CDR2 YFSETQ. CDR3 bases: TGCGCCAGCAGCCCCAAGGGGGCTAGGGACAGGGGCGAAAAACTGTTTTTT. This translates into CASSPKGARDRGEKLFF.

This clone showed up just a few times. The rearrangement links TRBV15 to TRBJ1-3, with 7 bases that match TRBD1. J lost 7 bases, V lost 0 bases, and 6 bases had no gene match. CDR3 length: 15 amino acids. Germline V CDR1 and CDR2: LNHNV, YYDKDF (reference sequence). The chain's CDR3 is CATSRDRAGGNTIYF. In DNA form, the CDR3 reads TGTGCCACCAGCAGAGATCGGGCAGGGGGGAACACCATATATTTT.

This clone was counted only a few times. The chain combines TRBV9 with TRBJ2-1, with 13 bases lining up with TRBD2. Germline lookup yields CDR1 SGDLS and CDR2 YYNGEE. V shed 3 bases and J 9 bases; nucleotides not matched to a gene: 9. The CDR3 is made up of 16 amino acids. This CDR3 reads CASSESPGLAGTEQFF. CDR3 nucleotide sequence: TGTGCCAGCAGCGAATCACCGGGACTAGCGGGGACTGAGCAGTTCTTC.

This chain joins TRBV6-5 and TRBJ1-1; no definite D call. Trimming left V 10 bases short and J 1 base short, with 13 bases between. Germline loops: CDR1 MNHEY, CDR2 SVGAGI. The CDR3 runs 13 residues. CDR3 protein: CATGYAENTEAFF. In DNA, the CDR3 is TGTGCCACCGGGTATGCTGAGAACACTGAAGCTTTCTTT.

J is TRBJ2-1 and V is TRBV28, with 9 nucleotides matching TRBD1. The CDR3 extends over 13 amino acids. Germline trimming cut 4 bases from V and 6 bases from J; bases unmatched to any gene: 1. Germline assignment: CDR1 MDHEN and CDR2 SYDVKM. In DNA form, the CDR3 reads TGTGCCAGCAGTTCGACAGGGGGCAATGAGCAGTTCTTC. Protein sequence: CASSSTGGNEQFF.

Only one count was recorded for this clone. The chain carries TRBV6-1 and TRBJ1-6, with TRBD1 identical over 9 bases. The length of the CDR3 is 16 residues. The germline V gene encodes CDR1 MNHNS and CDR2 SASEGT. Unmatched junction bases numbered 2, after V lost 2 bases and J lost 3 bases. In DNA, the CDR3 is TGTGCCAGCAGTGAACTGGGACAGGGCTATAATTCACCCCTCCACTTT. Its protein product is CASSELGQGYNSPLHF.

The rearrangement uses TRBV3-1 (or the pseudogene TRBV3-2) and TRBJ2-7; 16 bases are a match to TRBD2. The CDR3 sequence is 15 residues long. CDR1 and CDR2 from the germline V gene are LGHDT and YNNKEL (reference sequence). V gave up 3 bases and J gave up 7 bases; unmatched junction bases: 3. The DNA of the CDR3 is TGTGCCAGCAGCCAGGGACTAGCGGGGGGGCTTGAGCAGTACTTC. Its translation is CASSQGLAGGLEQYF.

This clone has only one observation. The V gene is TRBV19, the J gene TRBJ2-6; D gene ambiguous. Looked up from germline, CDR1 is LNHDA and CDR2 is SQIVND (reference sequence). V shed 6 bases and J shed 3 bases, with 6 bases lying between them. There are 13 residues in the CDR3. As DNA, the CDR3 is TGTGCCAGTAGAAGGAGTGGGGCCAACGTCCTGACTTTC. This encodes CASRRSGANVLTF.

The rearrangement uses TRBV2 and TRBJ2-5, with TRBD2 matching over 7 bases. The CDR3 has 14 residues. CDR1 and CDR2 from the germline V gene are SNHLY and FYNNEI. V was pared by 6 bases and J by 3 bases, with 7 bases of the junction left unmatched. The CDR3 DNA is TGTGCCAGCAGGCTCCGGGACTACAAAGAGACCCAGTACTTC. Its protein product is CASRLRDYKETQYF.

The chain has TRBV18 and TRBJ1-1; D unclear. V was shortened by 6 bases and J by 1 base, with 15 bases between the two germline ends. CDR1 is KGHSH and CDR2 is LQKENI in the germline V gene. This CDR3 is 15 amino acids long. CDR3 sequence (DNA): TGTGCCAGCTCGCCGAACCCCCTCGGGAACACTGAAGCTTTCTTT. Translated, it gives CASSPNPLGNTEAFF.

The chain combines TRBV5-5 with TRBJ2-7, with TRBD2 matching over 11 bases. The CDR3 extends over 14 amino acids. Germline CDR1 SGHKS, CDR2 YYEKEE (reference sequence). The ends lost 6 bases at V and 4 bases at J; junction bases unmatched: 6. CDR3 DNA sequence: TGTGCCAGCACTTCCCTAGCGGGAGGTTACGAGCAGTACTTC. Encoded protein: CASTSLAGGYEQYF. Looking up the rest from reference TRBV5-5 and TRBJ2-7 gives the full variable domain: DAGVTQSPTHLIKTRGQQVTLRCSPISGHKSVSWYQQVLGQGPQFIFQYYEKEERGRGNFPDRFSARQFPNYSSELNVNALLLGDSALYLCASTSLAGGYEQYFGPGTRLTVT.

The V gene is TRBV28, the J gene TRBJ1-1, with D perhaps TRBD1 (6 bases). This CDR3 is built from 12 residues. The germline V gene encodes CDR1 MDHEN and CDR2 SYDVKM. Between the trimmed V and J ends, which lost 7 bases and 7 bases, there was a span of 13 bases. The CDR3 nucleotides read TGTGCCAGCATAACAGGGCTAGGTGAAGCTTTCTTT. Its protein is CASITGLGEAFF.

This clone was seen only once. V is TRBV11-2 and J is TRBJ2-7; 7 positions agree with TRBD1. J was trimmed by 3 bases and V by 5 bases; bases with no gene match: 10. The CDR3 is 15 amino acids. Germline assignment: CDR1 SGHAT and CDR2 FQNNGV. CDR3 amino acids: CASSDTGVGFYEQYF. In nucleotides, the CDR3 is TGTGCCAGCAGCGATACAGGGGTAGGGTTCTACGAGCAGTACTTC.

This clone appeared once. The chain links TRBV6-5 to TRBJ1-6, with D possibly TRBD1 on 6 matching bases. In germline, CDR1 is MNHEY, CDR2 SVGAGI. The CDR3 spans 14 residues. The V end was cut by 10 bases, the J end by 8 bases, with 18 bases between. The CDR3 DNA reads TGTGCCACCCGCGAACGGGACACGGATTCACCCCTCCACTTT. This encodes CATRERDTDSPLHF.

This rearrangement joins TRBV11-2 to TRBJ2-1, with 9 bases that match TRBD2. The CDR3 is made up of 18 amino acids. The V gene end was trimmed by 4 bases and the J gene end by 7 bases; junction bases not matched to a gene: 17. Germline V gives CDR1 SGHAT, CDR2 FQNNGV. The CDR3 DNA is TGTGCCAGCAGCTACCACACGGGGGGAGCGGGGGGATTGAATGAGCAGTTCTTC. This codes for CASSYHTGGAGGLNEQFF.

This rearrangement joins TRBV5-1 to TRBJ1-6, with D perhaps TRBD1 (5 bases). V lost 0 bases to trimming and J lost 4 bases, with 11 bases between them. Germline CDR1 and CDR2: SGHRS and YFSETQ. The CDR3 has 16 amino acids. The CDR3 loop is CASSLAGQPYNSPLHF. The CDR3 nucleotides read TGCGCCAGCAGCTTGGCTGGACAACCGTATAATTCACCCCTCCACTTT. Full variable domain (remainder filled in from reference TRBV5-1 and TRBJ1-6): KAGVTQTPRYLIKTRGQQVTLSCSPISGHRSVSWYQQTPGQGLQFLFEYFSETQRNKGNFPGRFSGRQFSNSRSEMNVSTLELGDSALYLCASSLAGQPYNSPLHFGNGTRLTVT.

This chain joins TRBV6-2 or TRBV6-3 and TRBJ2-7; D possibly corresponds to TRBD1 (5 bases). The CDR3 is 18 amino acids. The germline CDR1 and CDR2 sequences are MNHEY and SVGEGT. The V gene lost 2 bases and the J gene lost 1 base, with 21 bases spanning the gap. CDR3 coding DNA: TGTGCCAGCAGTTACGACCCCGTACTGGGGCGAGGATCCTACGAGCAGTACTTC. This gives the protein CASSYDPVLGRGSYEQYF.

V gene TRBV7-9 combines with J gene TRBJ1-2, with 9 bases aligning to TRBD1. The CDR3 sequence is 15 residues long. Germline V gene data show CDR1 as SEHNR and CDR2 as FQNEAQ (reference sequence). Trimming at V came to 5 bases and at J to 4 bases, leaving 8 bases not matched to a gene. CDR3 amino acids: CASSSRDRALYGYTF. The CDR3 bases are TGTGCCAGCAGCAGCCGGGACAGGGCCCTCTATGGCTACACCTTC.

CDR3 DNA sequence: TGTGCCAGCAGCTTGGTGGGACTAGAGACCCAGTACTTC. Translation gives CASSLVGLETQYF. V usage is TRBV5-4 and J usage is TRBJ2-5; perhaps TRBD2 as D (6 bases). The CDR3 extends over 13 amino acids. Per the germline V gene, CDR1 is SGHNT and CDR2 is YYREEE (reference sequence). The V end was cut by 0 bases, the J end by 4 bases, with 7 bases between.

The chain links TRBV3-1 (or the pseudogene TRBV3-2) to TRBJ2-2; no clear D. Trimming took off 4 bases at V and 5 bases at J, with 5 bases between the two ends. CDR3 length: 12 amino acids. Germline CDR1 reads LGHDT; CDR2 reads YNNKEL (reference sequence). CDR3 sequence reads: CASSLKTGELFF. The CDR3 region has the DNA TGTGCCAGCAGCCTAAAAACCGGGGAGCTGTTTTTT.

The V and J genes are TRBV7-8 and TRBJ2-7, with D unresolved. This CDR3 contains 13 residues. V was clipped by 5 bases and J by 5 bases, with 13 bases between them. CDR1 and CDR2 (germline): SGHVS, FQNEAQ. The CDR3 region has the DNA TGTGCCAGCAGCCCATCATTAGAGGACGAGCAGTACTTC. Amino acid sequence: CASSPSLEDEQYF.

Notes on this clone: This same CDR3 is encoded by further DNA sequences in the sample. This chain joins TRBV30 and TRBJ1-2, with 8 nucleotides matching TRBD1. CDR1 GTSNPN and CDR2 SVGIG come from the germline V gene (reference sequence). This CDR3 spans 12 amino acids. With V trimmed by 3 bases and J by 7 bases, 4 bases remained unmatched. DNA of the CDR3: TGTGCCTGGAGGGGGACAGGTGGTGGCTACACCTTC. The encoded protein is CAWRGTGGGYTF.

This clone was seen more than once but under ten times. The gene calls are TRBV6-2 or TRBV6-3 and TRBJ1-5; 10 nucleotides line up with TRBD1. The junction had 10 bases not matched to a gene; V was cut back by 4 bases and J by 1 base. CDR3 length: 18 residues. Germline-derived CDR1 and CDR2 are MNHEY and SVGEGT. In DNA form, the CDR3 reads TGTGCCAGCAGTTTAGGACAGGGGGTGTCCTCAAGCAATCAGCCCCAGCATTTT. It codes for CASSLGQGVSSSNQPQHF.

The chain is built from TRBV30 and TRBJ1-6; 7 nucleotides match TRBD1. The CDR3 is made up of 13 amino acids. Germline CDR1 and CDR2: GTSNPN and SVGIG (reference sequence). Germline trimming cut 2 bases from V and 13 bases from J; bases unmatched to any gene: 8. CDR3 coding DNA: TGTGCCTGGAGTATAGGAGACAGGGCTCCCCTCCACTTT. This sequence encodes CAWSIGDRAPLHF.

The chain recombines TRBV27 with TRBJ1-6, with a possible D match to TRBD1 (6 bases). Trimming shortened V by 2 bases and J by 3 bases, and 8 bases separated the two germline ends. Germline V CDR1 and CDR2: MNHEY, SMNVEV (reference sequence). The CDR3 has 15 residues. CDR3 DNA: TGTGCCAGCAGTTTAGGACAGAACTATAATTCACCCCTCCACTTT. Protein: CASSLGQNYNSPLHF.

V gene TRBV27 combines with J gene TRBJ2-7; maybe TRBD2 (6 bases). V was trimmed by 2 bases and J by 2 bases, leaving 13 bases between them. Germline loops: CDR1 MNHEY, CDR2 SMNVEV (reference sequence). This CDR3 spans 15 amino acids. The CDR3 DNA reads as TGTGCCAGCAGTTTAAAGGGACGCGGGGCCTACGAGCAGTACTTC. Encoded protein: CASSLKGRGAYEQYF.